This T cell receptor (beta chain) came from a study of shared clonotypes between healthy human individuals. The study's findings and limits: Across subsets, estimated richness was generally greater for naive than for memory populations. Shared clonotypes: roughly 4.7% naive CD4, around 3.7% naive CD8, 2% to 2.5% memory CD4, roughly 0.4% memory CD8.

For this clone: Its matching antigen is unknown. Since a much larger clone is just one base distant, this may be a read error.

Trimming left V 3 bases short and J 4 bases short, with 1 base between. Per germline, CDR1 SGHAT and CDR2 FQDESV (reference sequence). The CDR3 has 11 residues. Sequencing was at deep level. TCRdb's copy holds only in-frame clones and misses some; the assay was immunoSEQ multiplex PCR. The sample holds 2,500,000 or so clones, roughly 93% seen once. Sequencing was carried out using naive CD4+ T cells from PBMCs. Sample subset: CD45RA+ positively selected. The chain joins TRBV11-1 to TRBJ2-1; D unresolved. The TCR comes from a man aged 18 to 35 in good health. Some clones in this sample may be carry-over from other donors' samples. CDR3 DNA: TGTGCCAGCAGCTTTTACAATGAGCAGTTCTTC. Amino acids: CASSFYNEQFF.